This T cell receptor beta chain was observed in a study of regulatory T cells in long-lasting Graves disease. Whole-study context: Patients newly diagnosed with Graves' had been on antithyroid drugs for under 3 months. Study conclusions and caveats: Relative to new patients (around 1,000), persistent patients exhibited greater sharing of public clonotypes (around 3,000). Persistent Graves' patients had lower TCR diversity than newly diagnosed ones. Favored usage of TRBV28, TRBJ1-2 and TRBJ2-5 was recorded in persistent disease.

This clonotype was picked up many times. Antigen specificity is unknown. Time point specified: newly diagnosed GD, antithyroid drugs for less than 3 months. RNA isolated from PBMCs was used to make the TCR library. In germline, CDR1 is SQVTM, CDR2 ANQGSEA. The CDR3 consists of 16 residues. Germline trimming cut 7 bases from V and 3 bases from J; bases unmatched to any gene: 10. Construction of the TCR beta libraries employed iRepertoire HTBI primers in conjunction with Arm-PCR of CDR3 regions. In TCRdb, the multiplex PCR reads were re-called with MiXCR into one record per CDR3 protein. This sample carries about 430,000 distinct CDR3 sequences, 14% to 15% of them seen once, and the ten largest clones take approximately 7.8%. Another study also made use of these data, one on T cells in Graves' hyperthyroidism and ophthalmopathy.

The rearrangement links TRBV29-1 to TRBJ2-5; 14 nucleotides align to TRBD2. This clonotype originated in a woman between 40 and 55 years old with Graves disease. The source was peripheral blood mononuclear cells (PBMCs), collected at new diagnosis, from a patient treated with antithyroid drugs. The CDR3 DNA is TGCAGCGCCCCGGGTGGACTAGCGGGAGGAGAAGAGACCCAGTACTTC. Its translation is CSAPGGLAGGEETQYF. The full variable domain, completed using reference TRBV29-1 and TRBJ2-5, is SAVISQKPSRDICQRGTSLTIQCQVDSQVTMMFWYRQQPGQSLTLIATANQGSEATYESGFVIDKFPISRPNLTFSTLTVSNMSPEDSSIYLCSAPGGLAGGEETQYFGPGTRLLVL.